Many counts were recorded for the clone carrying this TCR beta chain. Its target is unknown. Trimming at V came to 2 bases and at J to 4 bases, leaving 6 bases not matched to a gene. The CDR3 contains 15 residues. The data are from a study of blood T cells in healthy people across ages. General study results and limits: A strong correlation was found between TCR beta diversity and the percentage of naive T cells.

PCR was performed a second time for about 6 to 11 cycles using a sample-barcoded 5' primer and a J-beta primer mix. TCRdb fed the 5' RACE reads into MiXCR, producing one record per CDR3 protein. The table has more than 750,000 distinct CDR3 sequences, 29% seen once. The sample also formed part of further work on T cells of mothers and their children.

This chain uses TRBV12-3 or TRBV12-4 with TRBJ1-2; 8 nucleotides align to TRBD1. Input material: blood. The receptor was derived from a woman aged 40 to 50 in good health. The CDR3, as DNA: TGTGCCAGCAGTTTAAGTGGACAGGGCGTCTATGGCTACACCTTC. Residues: CASSLSGQGVYGYTF.